This T cell receptor (beta chain) was sequenced for a study of cytomegalovirus exposure and HLA in healthy donors. Remarks on this clone: Its antigen is not known.

Study-level findings and limits: Later analysis identified about 18,000 TCR beta sequences associated with HLA alleles, using a false discovery rate threshold of 0.05. In a later analysis, across HLA loci, associated TCR counts were highest for DRB1, lowest for HLA-C. Most TCRs appeared rarely, but some public TCRs recurred in many donors.

The ends were cut back, 10 bases at V and 5 bases at J, with 18 bases in the middle. This CDR3 has 14 amino acids. Germline assignment: CDR1 SNHLY and CDR2 FYNNEI. The PCR used 60 Vbeta and 13 Jbeta primers. Here immunoSEQ multiplex PCR was the method, and the copy in TCRdb shows in-frame clones only, minus some. The sample lists 150,000 to 200,000 clones; about 72% were seen once. Sequenced sample: PBMCs. V gene TRBV2 combines with J gene TRBJ1-5, with D unclear. The clonotype comes from a man in his thirties or forties in good health and CMV-seropositive. The CDR3 DNA reads TGTGCCACCGGAGGACGGTCTGGTGATCAGCCCCAGCATTTT. Protein sequence: CATGGRSGDQPQHF.